This T cell receptor (beta chain) was sequenced during a study of T cell responses to AZD1222 COVID-19 vaccine. Findings and limits, study-wide: Clonal diversity may have been underestimated, and the donors were mostly white British, with more females than males. Breadth and depth of Spike-specific TCRs rose after two AZD1222 doses.

This clone has just one count. The antigen is not known. Measured with immunoSEQ multiplex PCR; TCRdb has only the in-frame clones, and not every one. Altogether about 140,000 clones are present, 88% being singletons, with the ten largest covering approximately 3.7%. Germline trimming cut 2 bases from V and 7 bases from J; bases unmatched to any gene: 14. The CDR3 is 17 amino acids. Germline V gene lookup returns CDR1 SGHRS and CDR2 YFSETQ. The sequenced sample was peripheral blood, obtained on day 0 of AZD1222 vaccination. The chain joins TRBV5-1 to TRBJ2-1; 8 positions match TRBD2. The TCR was taken from an adult in good health. CDR3 amino acids: CASSFGRATTAGNEQFF. CDR3 nucleotide sequence: TGCGCCAGCAGCTTCGGGAGGGCCACAACTGCGGGAAATGAGCAGTTCTTC.